The clone carrying this T cell receptor beta chain was seen only once. The source of the sample is a study of T cell responses to AZD1222 COVID-19 vaccine. With 2 bases removed from V and 8 bases from J, the gap between germline ends came to 10 bases. This CDR3 is built from 14 residues. From germline, CDR1 is MNHNS and CDR2 SASEGT. Profiling relied on immunoSEQ multiplex PCR, and the TCRdb table lists in-frame clones only, not all of them. The sample carries approximately 100,000 clones, roughly 87% recorded once. This sequence originates from an adult in good health. Here the sequenced sample was peripheral blood, taken on day 0 of MenACWY control vaccination. The chain couples TRBV6-1 to TRBJ1-6, with unresolved D. CDR3 residues: CASSENWDDSPLHF. The CDR3, as DNA: TGTGCCAGCAGTGAAAACTGGGATGATTCACCCCTCCACTTT.